These T cell receptor beta chains were read from a single sample in a study of blood T cell repertoires in COVID-19. Profiling relied on immunoSEQ multiplex PCR, and the TCRdb table lists in-frame clones only, not all of them. The sample yields nearly 200,000 clones, under 90% seen once. Sequenced sample: peripheral blood. All receptors come from a human donor in a cohort sampled during active COVID-19. The CDR3 runs from the conserved cysteine through the conserved F or W. D genes are given only for firm matches. For some rows the clone size is stated as once, few or many, or as a class when expanded; others skip it.

j_gene: TRBJ1-1
v_gene: TRBV3-1/TRBV3-2
abundance: once
d_gene: TRBD1
CDR3aa: CASSQGMSPDRETEAFF
CDR3nt: TGTGCCAGCAGCCAAGGAATGTCACCGGACAGGGAAACTGAAGCTTTCTTT

j_gene: TRBJ2-7
v_gene: TRBV6-2/TRBV6-3
abundance: NA
d_gene: NA
CDR3aa: CASSYDSRRTYEQYF
CDR3nt: TGTGCCAGCAGTTACGATTCACGCAGAACCTACGAGCAGTACTTC

j_gene: TRBJ2-2
v_gene: TRBV5-1
abundance: NA
d_gene: TRBD1
CDR3aa: CASRGGTGDTGELFF
CDR3nt: TGCGCCAGCAGAGGAGGGACAGGGGACACCGGGGAGCTGTTTTTT

j_gene: TRBJ2-5
v_gene: TRBV14
abundance: NA
d_gene: NA
CDR3aa: CASSQGLGALETQYF
CDR3nt: TGTGCCAGCAGCCAAGGGCTGGGGGCCCTTGAGACCCAGTACTTC

j_gene: TRBJ2-1
v_gene: TRBV27
abundance: NA
d_gene: TRBD2
CDR3aa: CASSFLGLSGSGGEQFF
CDR3nt: TGTGCCAGCAGTTTTTTAGGGTTGAGCGGGAGCGGAGGTGAGCAGTTCTTC

j_gene: TRBJ1-2
v_gene: TRBV7-8
abundance: NA
d_gene: TRBD1
CDR3aa: CASSLHRGANYGYTF
CDR3nt: TGTGCCAGCAGCTTACACAGGGGAGCTAACTATGGCTACACCTTC

j_gene: TRBJ1-2
v_gene: TRBV28
abundance: NA
d_gene: NA
CDR3aa: CASSQTNFRQLTTLNYGYTF
CDR3nt: TGTGCCAGCAGTCAAACCAACTTCCGACAGTTAACTACTCTTAACTATGGCTACACCTTC

j_gene: TRBJ2-1
v_gene: TRBV11-2
abundance: NA
d_gene: TRBD1
CDR3aa: CASSLWDSYNEQFF
CDR3nt: TGTGCCAGCAGCTTATGGGACAGCTACAATGAGCAGTTCTTC

j_gene: TRBJ2-5
v_gene: TRBV11-3
abundance: once
d_gene: NA
CDR3aa: CASSLGGGETQYF
CDR3nt: TGTGCCAGCAGCTTAGGAGGGGGAGAGACCCAGTACTTC

j_gene: TRBJ1-2
v_gene: TRBV2
abundance: NA
d_gene: NA
CDR3aa: CASAAVQGTGYTF
CDR3nt: TGTGCCAGCGCGGCGGTACAGGGTACAGGCTACACCTTC

j_gene: TRBJ1-2
v_gene: TRBV27
abundance: NA
d_gene: TRBD1
CDR3aa: CASSLADRAGYTF
CDR3nt: TGTGCCAGCAGTTTAGCCGACAGGGCTGGCTACACCTTC

j_gene: TRBJ2-7
v_gene: TRBV28
abundance: NA
d_gene: TRBD1
CDR3aa: CASSSPGQKYEQYF
CDR3nt: TGTGCCAGCAGTTCCCCGGGACAGAAATACGAGCAGTACTTC

j_gene: TRBJ2-2
v_gene: TRBV24-1
abundance: NA
d_gene: TRBD2
CDR3aa: CATSDLVSKGLAGTGELFF
CDR3nt: TGTGCCACCAGTGATTTGGTGTCGAAAGGACTAGCGGGAACCGGGGAGCTGTTTTTT

j_gene: TRBJ1-1
v_gene: TRBV15
abundance: NA
d_gene: NA
CDR3aa: CATSIGTEAFF
CDR3nt: TGTGCCACCAGCATCGGGACTGAAGCTTTCTTT

j_gene: TRBJ2-7
v_gene: TRBV14
abundance: NA
d_gene: NA
CDR3aa: CASSPIRGAGYEQYF
CDR3nt: TGTGCCAGCAGCCCTATTCGGGGGGCGGGCTACGAGCAGTACTTC

j_gene: TRBJ2-1
v_gene: TRBV5-1
abundance: NA
d_gene: TRBD2
CDR3aa: CASSPSPQREGGEQFF
CDR3nt: TGCGCCAGCAGCCCGTCCCCCCAGCGGGAGGGGGGTGAGCAGTTCTTC

j_gene: TRBJ2-5
v_gene: TRBV2
abundance: NA
d_gene: TRBD1
CDR3aa: CASSEGDRKETQYF
CDR3nt: TGTGCCAGCTCCGAGGGGGACAGAAAAGAGACCCAGTACTTC

j_gene: TRBJ2-5
v_gene: TRBV5-5
abundance: NA
d_gene: TRBD2
CDR3aa: CASSPLARSGAPRETQYF
CDR3nt: TGTGCCAGCAGCCCTCTAGCGCGTAGCGGGGCGCCGAGGGAGACCCAGTACTTC

j_gene: TRBJ2-3
v_gene: TRBV6-4
abundance: NA
d_gene: NA
CDR3aa: CASSESGGSDTQYF
CDR3nt: TGTGCCAGCAGTGAATCAGGGGGGTCGGATACGCAGTATTTT

j_gene: TRBJ1-4
v_gene: TRBV5-5
abundance: NA
d_gene: TRBD1
CDR3aa: CASSPWGQGWSANEKLFF
CDR3nt: TGTGCCAGCAGCCCCTGGGGACAGGGATGGAGTGCTAATGAAAAACTGTTTTTT

j_gene: TRBJ2-1
v_gene: TRBV3-1/TRBV3-2
abundance: NA
d_gene: TRBD2
CDR3aa: CASRRLAGDNEQFF
CDR3nt: TGTGCCAGCCGCCGACTAGCGGGAGACAATGAGCAGTTCTTC

j_gene: TRBJ1-2
v_gene: TRBV2
abundance: NA
d_gene: NA
CDR3aa: CASSINRVTNYGYTF
CDR3nt: TGTGCCAGCAGTATTAACAGGGTGACTAACTATGGCTACACCTTC

j_gene: TRBJ1-5
v_gene: TRBV6-5
abundance: NA
d_gene: NA
CDR3aa: CASSQTYGGRPQHF
CDR3nt: TGTGCCAGCAGTCAGACATACGGGGGACGGCCCCAGCATTTT

j_gene: TRBJ1-5
v_gene: TRBV12-3/TRBV12-4
abundance: NA
d_gene: NA
CDR3aa: CASGGGVGQPQHF
CDR3nt: TGTGCCAGCGGTGGGGGGGTCGGTCAGCCCCAGCATTTT

j_gene: TRBJ2-1
v_gene: TRBV2
abundance: NA
d_gene: TRBD2
CDR3aa: CASSEIGTSQFEQFF
CDR3nt: TGTGCCAGCAGTGAAATTGGGACTAGCCAGTTTGAGCAGTTCTTC

j_gene: TRBJ2-3
v_gene: TRBV7-9
abundance: NA
d_gene: TRBD1
CDR3aa: CASSSSGGLGTDTQYF
CDR3nt: TGTGCCAGCAGCTCCTCAGGGGGTCTTGGCACAGATACGCAGTATTTT

j_gene: TRBJ2-7
v_gene: TRBV12-3/TRBV12-4
abundance: NA
d_gene: NA
CDR3aa: CASRATGAWEQYF
CDR3nt: TGTGCCAGCAGGGCGACTGGGGCCTGGGAGCAGTACTTC

j_gene: TRBJ1-2
v_gene: TRBV7-2
abundance: NA
d_gene: NA
CDR3aa: CASSHPPGFYGYTF
CDR3nt: TGTGCCAGCAGCCACCCCCCGGGATTTTATGGCTACACCTTC

j_gene: TRBJ1-2
v_gene: TRBV7-2
abundance: NA
d_gene: TRBD1
CDR3aa: CASSLVGQGIGYGYTF
CDR3nt: TGTGCCAGCAGCTTAGTCGGACAGGGGATAGGGTATGGCTACACCTTC

j_gene: TRBJ1-1
v_gene: TRBV30
abundance: once
d_gene: NA
CDR3aa: CAWSADTNTEAFF
CDR3nt: TGTGCCTGGAGTGCCGACACTAACACTGAAGCTTTCTTT

j_gene: TRBJ2-7
v_gene: TRBV7-9
abundance: NA
d_gene: NA
CDR3aa: CASSLGSGGYEQYF
CDR3nt: TGTGCCAGCAGCTTAGGGTCAGGGGGGTACGAGCAGTACTTC

j_gene: TRBJ2-3
v_gene: TRBV2
abundance: NA
d_gene: NA
CDR3aa: CATLRSDTQYF
CDR3nt: TGTGCCACCCTCAGGTCGGATACGCAGTATTTT

j_gene: TRBJ2-5
v_gene: TRBV7-9
abundance: NA
d_gene: TRBD1
CDR3aa: CASSSRLGTGTGETQYF
CDR3nt: TGTGCCAGCAGCTCCCGGTTGGGGACAGGGACGGGAGAGACCCAGTACTTC

j_gene: TRBJ2-2
v_gene: TRBV30
abundance: NA
d_gene: TRBD1
CDR3aa: CAWRIQGAGTGELFF
CDR3nt: TGTGCCTGGAGAATACAGGGGGCCGGAACCGGGGAGCTGTTTTTT

j_gene: TRBJ2-2
v_gene: TRBV7-9
abundance: NA
d_gene: TRBD2
CDR3aa: CASSFERGANTGELFF
CDR3nt: TGTGCCAGCAGCTTCGAGCGGGGGGCGAACACCGGGGAGCTGTTTTTT

j_gene: TRBJ2-1
v_gene: TRBV29-1
abundance: NA
d_gene: NA
CDR3aa: CSVQGSPLYNEQFF
CDR3nt: TGCAGCGTTCAGGGTTCCCCTCTGTACAATGAGCAGTTCTTC

j_gene: TRBJ1-6
v_gene: TRBV19
abundance: NA
d_gene: TRBD1
CDR3aa: CASSRDGPRGGHSYNSPLHF
CDR3nt: TGTGCCAGTAGTAGGGATGGGCCCCGAGGGGGCCACTCCTATAATTCACCCCTCCACTTT

j_gene: TRBJ2-5
v_gene: TRBV5-1
abundance: NA
d_gene: NA
CDR3aa: CASTAGPGETQYF
CDR3nt: TGCGCCAGCACCGCGGGTCCCGGAGAGACCCAGTACTTC

j_gene: TRBJ2-5
v_gene: TRBV7-8
abundance: NA
d_gene: NA
CDR3aa: CASTPGRASAETQYF
CDR3nt: TGTGCCAGCACCCCAGGTCGGGCTAGCGCGGAGACCCAGTACTTC